These 10 T cell receptor beta chains were all obtained from the same sample, sequenced in a study of blood T cell repertoires in COVID-19. Clones were read by immunoSEQ multiplex PCR, and TCRdb kept only the in-frame ones, dropping some. The sample lists 90,000 to 120,000 clones; more than 75% were seen once. Sequenced material: peripheral blood. These receptors were taken from a human donor in a cohort sampled during active COVID-19.

CDR3 protein: CASSQNPGGSTDTQYF. The CDR3 nucleotides are TGCGCCAGCAGCCAGAACCCGGGGGGGAGCACAGATACGCAGTATTTT. The V and J genes are TRBV4-3 and TRBJ2-3, with 8 bases identical to TRBD2. Per the germline V gene, CDR1 is LGHNA and CDR2 is YSLEER. CDR3 size: 16 residues. With 3 bases clipped from V and 0 bases from J, the junction kept 5 bases outside the gene matches.

This chain uses TRBV28 with TRBJ2-5, with 11 bases that match TRBD2. The germline gives CDR1 MDHEN, CDR2 SYDVKM. This CDR3 has 15 amino acids. Trimming removed 5 bases from V and 3 bases from J; junction bases left unmatched: 5. The DNA of the CDR3 is TGTGCCAGCAGTCTTAGCGGGGGGGCGGAAGAGACCCAGTACTTC. This encodes CASSLSGGAEETQYF.

Concerning this clone itself: The same CDR3 can be traced to other DNA sequences in this sample. The chain recombines TRBV3-1 (or the pseudogene TRBV3-2) with TRBJ2-3; D unresolved. The CDR3 extends over 14 amino acids. The germline CDR1 and CDR2 sequences are LGHDT and YNNKEL (reference sequence). V lost 0 bases and J 3 bases, leaving 7 bases between the germline ends. The CDR3 loop is CASSQESFTDTQYF. The CDR3 coding sequence is TGTGCCAGCAGCCAAGAATCCTTTACAGATACGCAGTATTTT.

The chain uses TRBV3-1 (or the pseudogene TRBV3-2) and TRBJ2-5; 12 bases agree with TRBD2. CDR3 length: 16 amino acids. V shed 4 bases, J shed 5 bases, and the junction held 8 bases outside the gene matches. Germline V CDR1 and CDR2: LGHDT, YNNKEL (reference sequence). CDR3 sequence: CASSPASGGAVETQYF. The CDR3 coding sequence is TGTGCCAGCAGCCCGGCTAGCGGGGGGGCCGTGGAGACCCAGTACTTC.

The chain combines TRBV5-1 with TRBJ2-2; TRBD2 matches at 8 bases. J gave up 0 bases and V 6 bases, and 10 bases lay outside the gene matches. The CDR3 spans 17 residues. In germline, CDR1 is SGHRS, CDR2 YFSETQ. CDR3 DNA sequence: TGCGCCAGCACTGTTACGGGAGGGAGCGCGAACACCGGGGAGCTGTTTTTT. This codes for CASTVTGGSANTGELFF.

The chain links TRBV5-4 to TRBJ1-1, with a possible D match to TRBD1 (5 bases). V lost 3 bases and J 11 bases, leaving 17 bases between the germline ends. From germline, CDR1 is SGHNT and CDR2 YYREEE (reference sequence). This CDR3 has 13 amino acids. CDR3 residues: CASSYWAGPEAFF. The DNA of the CDR3 is TGTGCCAGCAGCTATTGGGCGGGGCCAGAGGCTTTCTTT.

J is TRBJ2-3 and V is TRBV7-2; perhaps TRBD1 as D (6 bases). Germline loops: CDR1 SGHTA, CDR2 FQGNSA. The germline V and J ends were trimmed by 7 bases and 2 bases, with 13 bases remaining between them. The CDR3 loop spans 14 amino acids. The CDR3 loop reads CASTQGLPTDTQYF. The CDR3 nucleotides read TGTGCCAGCACCCAGGGGCTTCCCACAGATACGCAGTATTTT.

The CDR3 coding sequence is TGTGCCAGCAGTCCAGCCGGGACAGGGCATGGCTACACCTTC. This gives the protein CASSPAGTGHGYTF. The chain has TRBV28 and TRBJ1-2, with 9 positions matching TRBD1. Germline V gene sequence: CDR1 MDHEN, CDR2 SYDVKM. The CDR3 sequence is 14 residues long. The junction had 7 bases not matched to a gene; V was cut back by 5 bases and J by 6 bases.

This sequence joins TRBV5-1 and TRBJ2-3; 8 bases align to TRBD2. The germline V gene encodes CDR1 SGHRS and CDR2 YFSETQ. Trimming cost V 4 bases and J 1 base; bases outside gene matches: 5. The CDR3 sequence is 15 residues long. CDR3 sequence reads: CASSPGLAGTDTQYF. In nucleotides, the CDR3 is TGCGCCAGCAGCCCCGGACTAGCCGGCACAGATACGCAGTATTTT.

V usage is TRBV5-1 and J usage is TRBJ2-3, with TRBD1 matching over 8 bases. The V segment lost 8 bases and the J segment 3 bases; nucleotides outside the gene matches: 5. CDR1 is SGHRS, CDR2 YFSETQ, per germline. The CDR3 runs to 13 residues. The CDR3 coding sequence is TGCGCCAGTCGAACAGGGGGTACAGATACGCAGTATTTT. Amino acids: CASRTGGTDTQYF.